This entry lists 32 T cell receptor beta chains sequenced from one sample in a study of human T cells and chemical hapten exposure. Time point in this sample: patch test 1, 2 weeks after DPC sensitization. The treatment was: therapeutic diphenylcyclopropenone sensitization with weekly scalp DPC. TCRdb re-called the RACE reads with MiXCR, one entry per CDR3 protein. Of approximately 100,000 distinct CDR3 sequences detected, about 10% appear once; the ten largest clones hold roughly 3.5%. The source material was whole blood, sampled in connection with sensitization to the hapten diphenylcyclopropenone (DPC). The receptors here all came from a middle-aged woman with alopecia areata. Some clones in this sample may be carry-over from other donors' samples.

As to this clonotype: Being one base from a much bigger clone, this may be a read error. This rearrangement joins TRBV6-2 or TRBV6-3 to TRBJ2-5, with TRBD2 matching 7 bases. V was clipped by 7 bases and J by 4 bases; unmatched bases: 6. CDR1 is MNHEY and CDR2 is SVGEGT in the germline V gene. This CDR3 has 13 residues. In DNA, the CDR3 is TGTGCCAGCACCCGGGGAGGGAGAGAGACCCAGTACTTC. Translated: CASTRGGRETQYF.

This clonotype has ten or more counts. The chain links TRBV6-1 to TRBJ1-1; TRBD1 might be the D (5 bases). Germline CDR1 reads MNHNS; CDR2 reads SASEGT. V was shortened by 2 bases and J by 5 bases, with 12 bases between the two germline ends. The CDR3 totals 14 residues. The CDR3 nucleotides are TGTGCCAGCAGTGAATCAAAGGGGTGGACTGAAGCTTTCTTT. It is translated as CASSESKGWTEAFF.

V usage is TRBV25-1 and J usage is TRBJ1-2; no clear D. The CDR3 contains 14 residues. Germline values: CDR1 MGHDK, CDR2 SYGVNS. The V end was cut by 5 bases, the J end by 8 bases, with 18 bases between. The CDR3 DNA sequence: TGTGCCAGCAGTTCCTTACCCAGGATAGGGGGCTACACCTTC. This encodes CASSSLPRIGGYTF.

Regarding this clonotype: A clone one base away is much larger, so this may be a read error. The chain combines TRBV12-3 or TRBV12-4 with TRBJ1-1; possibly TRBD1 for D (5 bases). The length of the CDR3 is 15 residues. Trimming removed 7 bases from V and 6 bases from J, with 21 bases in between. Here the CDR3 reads CASITESGGPPEAFF. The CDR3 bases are TGTGCCAGCATCACCGAGTCGGGGGGTCCCCCTGAAGCTTTCTTT.

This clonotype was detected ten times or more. The CDR3 region is CASSVGTGGVNEQFF. The CDR3 DNA reads as TGTGCCAGCAGCGTCGGGACAGGGGGCGTCAATGAGCAGTTCTTC. The chain couples TRBV3-1 to TRBJ2-1; 12 bases match TRBD1. J was trimmed by 6 bases and V by 5 bases; bases with no gene match: 5. Germline V gene lookup returns CDR1 LGHDT and CDR2 YNNKEL (reference sequence). The CDR3 loop spans 15 amino acids.

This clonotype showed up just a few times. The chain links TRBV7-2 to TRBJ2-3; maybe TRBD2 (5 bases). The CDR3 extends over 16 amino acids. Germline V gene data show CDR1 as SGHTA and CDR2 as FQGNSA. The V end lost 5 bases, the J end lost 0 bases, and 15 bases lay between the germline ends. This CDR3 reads CASSPTRQSSTDTQYF. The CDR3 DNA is TGTGCCAGCAGCCCCACTAGACAATCTAGCACAGATACGCAGTATTTT.

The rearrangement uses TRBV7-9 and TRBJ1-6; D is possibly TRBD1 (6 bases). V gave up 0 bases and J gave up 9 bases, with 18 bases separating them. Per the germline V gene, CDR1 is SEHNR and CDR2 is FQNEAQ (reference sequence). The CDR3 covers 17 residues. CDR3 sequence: CASSLAPRGGILSPLHF. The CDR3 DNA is TGTGCCAGCAGCTTAGCCCCGAGGGGGGGGATCCTTTCACCCCTCCACTTT.

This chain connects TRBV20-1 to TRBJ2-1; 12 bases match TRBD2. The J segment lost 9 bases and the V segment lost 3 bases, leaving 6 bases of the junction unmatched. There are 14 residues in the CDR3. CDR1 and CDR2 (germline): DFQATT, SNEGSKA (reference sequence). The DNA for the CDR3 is TGCAGTGCTAGTGGGGGACTAGCGGGTGGTGAGCAGTTCTTC. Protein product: CSASGGLAGGEQFF.

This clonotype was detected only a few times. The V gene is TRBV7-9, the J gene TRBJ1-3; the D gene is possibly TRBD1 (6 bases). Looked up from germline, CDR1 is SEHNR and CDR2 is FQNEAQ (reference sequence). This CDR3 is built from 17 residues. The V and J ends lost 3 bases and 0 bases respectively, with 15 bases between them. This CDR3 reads CASSLGPGHSSGNTIYF. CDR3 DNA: TGTGCCAGCAGCTTGGGACCGGGACACAGCTCTGGAAACACCATATATTTT. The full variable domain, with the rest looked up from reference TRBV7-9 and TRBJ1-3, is DTGVSQNPRHKITKRGQNVTFRCDPISEHNRLYWYRQTLGQGPEFLTYFQNEAQLEKSRLLSDRFSAERPKGSFSTLEIQRTEQGDSAMYLCASSLGPGHSSGNTIYFGEGSWLTVV.

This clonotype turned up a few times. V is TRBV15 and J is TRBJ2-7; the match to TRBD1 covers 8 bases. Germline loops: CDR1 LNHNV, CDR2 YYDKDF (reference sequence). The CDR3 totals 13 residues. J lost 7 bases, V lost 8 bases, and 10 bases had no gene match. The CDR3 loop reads CATGSQGAKEQYF. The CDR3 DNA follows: TGTGCCACCGGATCGCAGGGGGCTAAAGAGCAGTACTTC.

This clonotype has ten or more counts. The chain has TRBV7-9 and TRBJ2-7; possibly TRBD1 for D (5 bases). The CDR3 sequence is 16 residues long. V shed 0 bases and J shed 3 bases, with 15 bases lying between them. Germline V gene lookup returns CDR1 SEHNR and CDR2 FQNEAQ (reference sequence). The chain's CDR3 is CASSLAAGLIVYEQYF. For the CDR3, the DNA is TGTGCCAGCAGCTTAGCGGCAGGGCTTATAGTCTACGAGCAGTACTTC.

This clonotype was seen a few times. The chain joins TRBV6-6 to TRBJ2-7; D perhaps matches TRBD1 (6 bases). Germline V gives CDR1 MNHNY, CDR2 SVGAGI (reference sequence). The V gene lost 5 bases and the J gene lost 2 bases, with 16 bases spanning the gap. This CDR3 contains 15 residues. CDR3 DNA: TGTGCCAGCAGTCCACAACAGGGAACGGCCTACGAGCAGTACTTC. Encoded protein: CASSPQQGTAYEQYF.

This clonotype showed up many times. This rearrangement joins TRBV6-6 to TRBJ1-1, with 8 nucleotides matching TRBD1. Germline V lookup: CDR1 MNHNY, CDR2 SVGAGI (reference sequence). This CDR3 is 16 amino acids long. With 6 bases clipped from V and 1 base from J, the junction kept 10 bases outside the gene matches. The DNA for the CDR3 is TGTGCCAGCAGAACGAGTCCCGGGACAGGGAACACTGAAGCTTTCTTT. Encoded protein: CASRTSPGTGNTEAFF.

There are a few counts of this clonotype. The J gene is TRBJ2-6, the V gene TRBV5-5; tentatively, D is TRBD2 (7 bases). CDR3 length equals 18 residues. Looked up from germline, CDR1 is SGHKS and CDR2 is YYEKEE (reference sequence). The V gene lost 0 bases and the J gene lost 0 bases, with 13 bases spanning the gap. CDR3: CASSLEGEGGSGANVLTF. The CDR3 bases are TGTGCCAGCAGCTTGGAGGGGGAGGGAGGCTCTGGGGCCAACGTCCTGACTTTC.

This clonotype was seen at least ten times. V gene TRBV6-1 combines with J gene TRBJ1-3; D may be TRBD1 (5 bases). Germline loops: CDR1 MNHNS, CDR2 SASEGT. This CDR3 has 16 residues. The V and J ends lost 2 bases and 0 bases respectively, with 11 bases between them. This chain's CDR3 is CASSEIGASSGNTIYF. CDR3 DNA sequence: TGTGCCAGCAGTGAAATAGGGGCGAGCTCTGGAAACACCATATATTTT.

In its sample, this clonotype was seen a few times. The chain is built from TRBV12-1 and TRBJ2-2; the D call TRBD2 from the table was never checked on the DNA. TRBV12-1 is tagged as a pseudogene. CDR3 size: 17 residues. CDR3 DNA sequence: TGTGCCAGCAGCGGTCTGCGGAGGCTCGAAGGCACCGGGGAGCTGTTTTTT. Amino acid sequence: CASSGLRRLEGTGELFF.

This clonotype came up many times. The CDR3 reads CASSRGTGLEQYF. The CDR3 nucleotides read TGTGCCAGCAGCCGCGGGACAGGCCTCGAGCAGTACTTC. The genes are TRBV7-9 and TRBJ2-7; TRBD1 agrees at 8 bases. V gave up 5 bases and J gave up 6 bases; unmatched junction bases: 6. CDR3 size: 13 residues. CDR1 and CDR2 (germline): SEHNR, FQNEAQ (reference sequence).

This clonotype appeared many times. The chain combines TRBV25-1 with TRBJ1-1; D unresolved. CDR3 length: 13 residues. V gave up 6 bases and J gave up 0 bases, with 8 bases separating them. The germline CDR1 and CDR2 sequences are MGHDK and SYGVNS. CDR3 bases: TGTGCCAGCAGCGCCCGCGTGAACACTGAAGCTTTCTTT. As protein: CASSARVNTEAFF.

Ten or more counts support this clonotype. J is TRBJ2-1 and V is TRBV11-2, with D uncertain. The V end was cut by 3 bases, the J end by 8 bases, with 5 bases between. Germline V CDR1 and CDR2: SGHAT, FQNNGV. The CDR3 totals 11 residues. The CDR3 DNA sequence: TGTGCCAGCAGCTTTCTGGATGAGCAGTTCTTC. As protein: CASSFLDEQFF.

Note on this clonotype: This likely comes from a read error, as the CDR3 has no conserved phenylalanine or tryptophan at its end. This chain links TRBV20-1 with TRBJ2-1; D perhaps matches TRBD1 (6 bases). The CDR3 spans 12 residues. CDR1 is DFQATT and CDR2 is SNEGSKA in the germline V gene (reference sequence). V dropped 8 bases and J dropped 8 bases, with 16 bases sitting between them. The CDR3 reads CSIYTGIHEQFY. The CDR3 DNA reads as TGCAGTATTTATACAGGGATCCATGAGCAGTTCTAC.

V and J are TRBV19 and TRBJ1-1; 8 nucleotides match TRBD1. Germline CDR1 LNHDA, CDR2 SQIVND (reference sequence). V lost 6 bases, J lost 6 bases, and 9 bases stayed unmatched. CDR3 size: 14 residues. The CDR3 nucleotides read TGTGCCAGTAGACCCGACAGGGGTGTAGCTGAAGCTTTCTTT. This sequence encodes CASRPDRGVAEAFF.

The DNA for the CDR3 is TGTGCCAGCAGACAACAGGGGTTGAGCTCTGGAAACACCATATATTTT. It encodes CASRQQGLSSGNTIYF. This chain links TRBV27 with TRBJ1-3, with TRBD1 matching 7 bases. V lost 6 bases, J lost 0 bases, and 8 bases stayed unmatched. Germline V gene lookup returns CDR1 MNHEY and CDR2 SMNVEV (reference sequence). The CDR3 consists of 16 residues.

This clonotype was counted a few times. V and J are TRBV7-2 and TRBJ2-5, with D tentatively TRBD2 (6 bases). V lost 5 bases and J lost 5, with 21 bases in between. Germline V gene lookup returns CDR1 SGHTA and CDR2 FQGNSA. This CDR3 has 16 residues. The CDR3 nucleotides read TGTGCCAGCAGCCCCCACGGGAGACCCGCGGGGGAGACCCAGTACTTC. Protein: CASSPHGRPAGETQYF.

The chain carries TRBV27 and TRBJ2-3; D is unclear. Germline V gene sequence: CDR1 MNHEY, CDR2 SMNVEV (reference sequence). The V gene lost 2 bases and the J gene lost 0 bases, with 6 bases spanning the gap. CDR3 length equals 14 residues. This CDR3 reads CASSLRKSTDTQYF. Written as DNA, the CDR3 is TGTGCCAGCAGTTTAAGGAAGAGCACAGATACGCAGTATTTT.

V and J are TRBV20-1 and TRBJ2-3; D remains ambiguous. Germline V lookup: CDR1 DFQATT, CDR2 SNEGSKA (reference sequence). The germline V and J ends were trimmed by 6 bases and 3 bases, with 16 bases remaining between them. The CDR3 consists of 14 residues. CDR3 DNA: TGCAGTGCCAACGACCAAGGGAAAACAGATACGCAGTATTTT. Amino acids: CSANDQGKTDTQYF.

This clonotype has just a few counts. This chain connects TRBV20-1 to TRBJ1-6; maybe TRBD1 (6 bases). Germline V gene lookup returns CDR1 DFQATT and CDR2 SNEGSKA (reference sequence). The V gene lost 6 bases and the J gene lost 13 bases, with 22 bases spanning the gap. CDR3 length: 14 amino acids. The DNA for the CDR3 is TGCAGTGCAGGTCGGGACAACCGAATTCACCCCCTCCACTTT. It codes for CSAGRDNRIHPLHF.

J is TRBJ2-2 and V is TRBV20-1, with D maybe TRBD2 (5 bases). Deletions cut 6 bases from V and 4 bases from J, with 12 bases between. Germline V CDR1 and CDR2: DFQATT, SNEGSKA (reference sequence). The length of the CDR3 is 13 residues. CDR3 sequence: CSAEGLSTGELFF. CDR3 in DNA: TGCAGTGCAGAAGGACTCAGCACCGGGGAGCTGTTTTTT.

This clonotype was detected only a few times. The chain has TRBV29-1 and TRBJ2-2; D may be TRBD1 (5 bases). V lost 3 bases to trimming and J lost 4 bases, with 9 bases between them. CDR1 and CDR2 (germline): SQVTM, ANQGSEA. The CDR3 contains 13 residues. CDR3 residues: CSVEGRVTGELFF. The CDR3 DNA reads TGCAGCGTTGAGGGCAGGGTCACCGGGGAGCTGTTTTTT.

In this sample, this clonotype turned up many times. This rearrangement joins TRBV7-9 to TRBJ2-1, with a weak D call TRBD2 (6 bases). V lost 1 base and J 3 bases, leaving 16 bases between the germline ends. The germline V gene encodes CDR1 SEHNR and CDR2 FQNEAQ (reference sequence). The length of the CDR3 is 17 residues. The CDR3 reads CASSLVIKGLGYNEQFF. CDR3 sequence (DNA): TGTGCCAGCAGCTTAGTAATCAAGGGACTGGGCTACAATGAGCAGTTCTTC.

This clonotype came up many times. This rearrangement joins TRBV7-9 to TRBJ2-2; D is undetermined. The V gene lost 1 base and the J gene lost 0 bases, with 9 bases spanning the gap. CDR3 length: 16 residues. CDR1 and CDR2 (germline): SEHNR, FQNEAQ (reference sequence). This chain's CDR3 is CASSLGQSANTGELFF. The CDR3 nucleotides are TGTGCCAGCAGCTTAGGGCAGTCCGCGAACACCGGGGAGCTGTTTTTT.

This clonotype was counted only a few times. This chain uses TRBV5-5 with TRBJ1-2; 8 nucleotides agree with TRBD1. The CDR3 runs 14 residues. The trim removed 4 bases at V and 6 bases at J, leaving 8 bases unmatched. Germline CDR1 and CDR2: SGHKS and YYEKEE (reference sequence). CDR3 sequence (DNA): TGTGCCAGCAGCCGGAATCGACAGGGGAATGGCTACACCTTC. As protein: CASSRNRQGNGYTF.

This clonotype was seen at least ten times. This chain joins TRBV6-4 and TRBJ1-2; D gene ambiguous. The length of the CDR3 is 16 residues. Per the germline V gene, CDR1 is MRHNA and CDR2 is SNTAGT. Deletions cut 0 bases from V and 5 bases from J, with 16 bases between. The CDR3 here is CASSDSSGSPGYGYTF. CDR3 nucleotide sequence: TGTGCCAGCAGTGACTCGAGTGGCTCCCCTGGGTATGGCTACACCTTC.